This record covers a single T cell receptor beta chain. This sample was included in a study of T cell responses to AZD1222 COVID-19 vaccine. The data were produced by immunoSEQ multiplex PCR, yet TCRdb's version contains in-frame clones alone and is incomplete. The table shows 80,000 to 100,000 clones, with about 92% occurring only once. Trimming removed 2 bases from V and 5 bases from J, with 14 bases in between. Germline assignment: CDR1 SGHTA and CDR2 FQGTGA. This CDR3 spans 15 amino acids. The chain carries TRBV7-3 and TRBJ2-3; no definite D call. Sequencing used peripheral blood, obtained on day 0 of AZD1222 vaccination. The clonotype originates from an adult in good health. CDR3: CASSLGAAPGDTQYF. CDR3 nucleotide sequence: TGTGCCAGCAGCTTAGGTGCGGCTCCCGGAGATACGCAGTATTTT.